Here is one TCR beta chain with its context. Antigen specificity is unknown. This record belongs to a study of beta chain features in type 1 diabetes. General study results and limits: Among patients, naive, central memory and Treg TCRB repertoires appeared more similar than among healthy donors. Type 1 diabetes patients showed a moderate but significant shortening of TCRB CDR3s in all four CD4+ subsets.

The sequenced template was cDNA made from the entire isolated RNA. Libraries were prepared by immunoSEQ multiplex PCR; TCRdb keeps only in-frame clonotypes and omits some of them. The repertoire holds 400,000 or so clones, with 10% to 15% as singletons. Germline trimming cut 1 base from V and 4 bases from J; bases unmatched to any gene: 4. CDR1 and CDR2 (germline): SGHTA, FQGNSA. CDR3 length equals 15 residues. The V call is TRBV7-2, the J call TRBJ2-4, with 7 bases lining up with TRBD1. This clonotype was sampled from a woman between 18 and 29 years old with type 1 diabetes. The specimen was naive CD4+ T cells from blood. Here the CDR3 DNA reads TGTGCCAGCAGCTTAGTCGGGACAGAGAAAAACATTCAGTACTTC. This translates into CASSLVGTEKNIQYF.